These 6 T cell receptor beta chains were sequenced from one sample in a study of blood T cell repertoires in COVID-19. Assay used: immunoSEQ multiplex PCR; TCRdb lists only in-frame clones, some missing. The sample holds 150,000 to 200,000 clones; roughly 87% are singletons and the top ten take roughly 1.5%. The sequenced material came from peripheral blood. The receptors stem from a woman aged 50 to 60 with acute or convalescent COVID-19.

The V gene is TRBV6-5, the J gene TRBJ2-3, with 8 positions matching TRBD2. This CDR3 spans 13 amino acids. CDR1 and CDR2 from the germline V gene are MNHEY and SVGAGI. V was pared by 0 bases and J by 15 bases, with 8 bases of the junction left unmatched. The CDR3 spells CASSYSKGLGVYF. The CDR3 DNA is TGTGCCAGCAGTTACTCGAAGGGACTAGGTGTCTATTTT.

CDR3 loop: CASISARGSYNSPLHF. The CDR3 bases are TGTGCCAGCATTAGCGCCCGCGGCTCCTATAATTCACCCCTCCACTTT. V usage is TRBV7-9 and J usage is TRBJ1-6; no definite D call. This CDR3 region has 16 residues. With 7 bases removed from V and 0 bases from J, the gap between germline ends came to 13 bases. CDR1 is SEHNR, CDR2 FQNEAQ, per germline (reference sequence). Combining the CDR3 with reference TRBV7-9 and TRBJ1-6 gives the whole variable domain DTGVSQNPRHKITKRGQNVTFRCDPISEHNRLYWYRQTLGQGPEFLTYFQNEAQLEKSRLLSDRFSAERPKGSFSTLEIQRTEQGDSAMYLCASISARGSYNSPLHFGNGTRLTVT.

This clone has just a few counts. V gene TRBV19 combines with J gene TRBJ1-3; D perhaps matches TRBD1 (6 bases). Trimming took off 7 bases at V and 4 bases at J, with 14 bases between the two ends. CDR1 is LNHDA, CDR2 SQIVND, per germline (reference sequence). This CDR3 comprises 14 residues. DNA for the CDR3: TGTGCCAGTATCCCCACAGGGTCGGGAAACACCATATATTTT. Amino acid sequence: CASIPTGSGNTIYF.

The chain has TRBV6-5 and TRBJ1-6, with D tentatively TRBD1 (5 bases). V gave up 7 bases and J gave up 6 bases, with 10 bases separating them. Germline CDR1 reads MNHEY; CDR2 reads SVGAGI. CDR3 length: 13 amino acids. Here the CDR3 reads CASISRVNSPLHF. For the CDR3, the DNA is TGTGCCAGCATAAGCAGGGTTAATTCACCCCTCCACTTT.

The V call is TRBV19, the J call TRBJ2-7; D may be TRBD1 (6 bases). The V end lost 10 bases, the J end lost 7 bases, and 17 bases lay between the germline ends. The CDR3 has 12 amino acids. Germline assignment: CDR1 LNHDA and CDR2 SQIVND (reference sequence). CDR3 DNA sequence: TGTGCCATCACAAACAGGGCTGGGGAGCAGTACTTC. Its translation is CAITNRAGEQYF.

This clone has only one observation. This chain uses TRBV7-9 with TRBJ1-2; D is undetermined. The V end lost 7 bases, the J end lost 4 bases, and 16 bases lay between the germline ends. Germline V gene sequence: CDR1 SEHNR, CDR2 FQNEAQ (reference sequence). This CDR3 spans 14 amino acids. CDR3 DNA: TGTGCCAGCATCTCTATTCCGAGAACCTATGGCTACACCTTC. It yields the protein CASISIPRTYGYTF. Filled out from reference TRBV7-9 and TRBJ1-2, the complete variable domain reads DTGVSQNPRHKITKRGQNVTFRCDPISEHNRLYWYRQTLGQGPEFLTYFQNEAQLEKSRLLSDRFSAERPKGSFSTLEIQRTEQGDSAMYLCASISIPRTYGYTFGSGTRLTVV.